This T cell receptor beta chain was sequenced for a study of T-cell memory formation after mild COVID-19. Study-wide results and limits: Clones that got smaller from day 15 to 85 had even CD4/CD8, while clones growing later tipped toward CD4+.

Notes on this clonotype: No antigen is known for it.

MiXCR, applied by TCRdb to the 5' RACE reads, yields one record per CDR3 protein. In the table there are some 280,000 distinct CDR3 sequences, 16% of which are singletons. The germline V and J ends were trimmed by 1 base and 4 bases, with 15 bases remaining between them. Germline values: CDR1 SGHTA, CDR2 FQGTGA. The CDR3 covers 16 residues. Input material: PBMCs or a T cell subset sorted from them (not recorded which). This chain joins TRBV7-3 and TRBJ2-3, with D perhaps TRBD1 (5 bases). The TCR originated in a man aged 18 to 30 who had mild COVID-19 (a few samples of this study predate the infection). Cell type and time point are not known. The CDR3 DNA is TGTGCCAGCAGCTTAATGGGGCCCGAAACCCCAGATACGCAGTATTTT. Its translation: CASSLMGPETPDTQYF.